The 12 T cell receptor beta chains reported below all come from one sample, sequenced in a study of early T cells in non-severe SARS-CoV-2 infection. TCRdb re-derived calls from the 5' RACE reads in MiXCR, one entry per CDR3 protein. Among 55,000 to 65,000 distinct CDR3 sequences listed, around 13% were seen once. Sequences were obtained from whole blood. These receptor sequences come from an adult who was a healthcare worker with PCR-confirmed SARS-CoV-2 infection or an uninfected control (not recorded which).

This clonotype has at least ten counts. The V and J genes are TRBV6-5 and TRBJ2-3; D is uncertain. Deletions cut 6 bases from V and 2 bases from J, with 12 bases between. Germline CDR1 and CDR2: MNHEY and SVGAGI. This CDR3 region has 14 residues. This CDR3 reads CASSRPGLTDTQYF. The DNA for the CDR3 is TGTGCCAGCAGCCGTCCGGGTCTCACAGATACGCAGTATTTT.

CDR3 sequence (DNA): TGTGCCACCTCCGTCGGGGAAGATCAGCCCCAGCATTTT. Translated, it gives CATSVGEDQPQHF. The V gene is TRBV18, the J gene TRBJ1-5; no clear D. This CDR3 region has 13 residues. Between the trimmed V and J ends, which lost 10 bases and 5 bases, there was a span of 15 bases. CDR1 KGHSH and CDR2 LQKENI come from the germline V gene.

The chain couples TRBV29-1 to TRBJ2-5; TRBD2 matches at 13 bases. V shed 6 bases, J shed 4 bases, and the junction held 5 bases outside the gene matches. Germline-derived CDR1 and CDR2 are SQVTM and ANQGSEA. The CDR3 is 14 residues long. CDR3 coding DNA: TGCAGCGTCAGGACTAGCGGGAGTGGAGAGACCCAGTACTTC. Translating it yields CSVRTSGSGETQYF.

This clonotype was counted at least ten times. This chain links TRBV7-2 with TRBJ2-1; TRBD1 aligns across 7 bases. V lost 1 base and J lost 7; bases outside the gene matches: 4. The CDR3 covers 14 residues. Per germline, CDR1 SGHTA and CDR2 FQGNSA. The CDR3 here is CASSLVGTANEQFF. The CDR3 bases are TGTGCCAGCAGCTTAGTTGGGACAGCAAATGAGCAGTTCTTC.

The genes are TRBV7-3 and TRBJ1-1; TRBD1 agrees at 12 bases. J gave up 3 bases and V 5 bases, and 13 bases lay outside the gene matches. The CDR3 length is 18 residues. Looked up from germline, CDR1 is SGHTA and CDR2 is FQGTGA. CDR3 coding DNA: TGTGCCAGCAGCCTCCTATTTTCGGGACAGGGGGCGGACACTGAAGCTTTCTTT. This codes for CASSLLFSGQGADTEAFF.

This clonotype was picked up a small number of times. The chain carries TRBV11-1 and TRBJ2-4; tentative D call: TRBD1 (6 bases). CDR1 is SGHAT and CDR2 is FQDESV in the germline V gene (reference sequence). The V and J ends lost 1 base and 5 bases respectively, with 9 bases between them. The CDR3 spans 14 residues. The CDR3 loop is CASSLGGLENIQYF. The CDR3, as DNA: TGTGCCAGCAGCTTAGGGGGGCTGGAAAACATTCAGTACTTC. The entire variable domain, with the rest obtained from reference TRBV11-1 and TRBJ2-4, is as follows: EAEVAQSPRYKITEKSQAVAFWCDPISGHATLYWYRQILGQGPELLVQFQDESVVDDSQLPKDRFSAERLKGVDSTLKIQPAELGDSAMYLCASSLGGLENIQYFGAGTRLSVL.

This clonotype was picked up many times. This chain connects TRBV9 to TRBJ1-3, with 7 positions matching TRBD1. Germline-derived CDR1 and CDR2 are SGDLS and YYNGEE. Losses at the gene ends were 3 bases for V and 4 bases for J; bases not matched to a gene: 16. This CDR3 region has 18 residues. The CDR3 nucleotides are TGTGCCAGCAGCGAACACGGTCAACGCCAGACAGGGGGAAACACCATATATTTT. It specifies CASSEHGQRQTGGNTIYF.

The chain joins TRBV2 to TRBJ2-7, with D possibly matching TRBD2 (7 bases). The germline V gene encodes CDR1 SNHLY and CDR2 FYNNEI. The CDR3 runs to 14 residues. V lost 7 bases to trimming and J lost 5 bases, with 18 bases between them. The CDR3 DNA is TGTGCCAGCACGAAGGGGGGGGGCCTGGACGAGCAGTACTTC. Translation: CASTKGGGLDEQYF.

At least ten counts were recorded for this clonotype. The rearrangement joins TRBV10-3 to TRBJ2-3; D remains ambiguous. The CDR3 is made up of 14 amino acids. Trimming removed 4 bases from V and 1 base from J, with 9 bases in between. Germline CDR1 is ENHRY and CDR2 is SYGVKD. This chain's CDR3 is CAISGREGTDTQYF. DNA of the CDR3: TGTGCCATCAGTGGCCGCGAAGGCACAGATACGCAGTATTTT.

This clonotype was observed a handful of times. The chain recombines TRBV12-3 or TRBV12-4 with TRBJ1-6, with D perhaps TRBD1 (5 bases). V was shortened by 5 bases and J by 6 bases, with 11 bases between the two germline ends. The CDR3 runs to 14 residues. The CDR3 DNA sequence: TGTGCCAGCAGTGAGGGGATTTCTAATTCACCCCTCCACTTT. Amino acids: CASSEGISNSPLHF.

This clonotype came up many times. The rearrangement joins TRBV5-1 to TRBJ1-5; TRBD1 is a possible D gene (5 bases). CDR1 is SGHRS and CDR2 is YFSETQ in the germline V gene. V gave up 4 bases and J gave up 2 bases, with 10 bases separating them. The CDR3 has 14 residues. In nucleotides, the CDR3 is TGCGCCAGCAGCCCCGGGGGGGGCAATCAGCCCCAGCATTTT. Protein: CASSPGGGNQPQHF.

This rearrangement joins TRBV29-1 to TRBJ2-3, with D maybe TRBD2 (5 bases). The CDR3 loop spans 10 amino acids. The germline V gene has CDR1 SQVTM and CDR2 ANQGSEA. V lost 8 bases, J lost 6 bases, and 9 bases lay in between. The CDR3 nucleotides read TGCAGCTCTGGGGAGGATACGCAGTATTTT. Protein sequence: CSSGEDTQYF.